Listed below are T cell receptor beta chains from one sample, sequenced in a study of shared clonotypes between healthy human individuals. The data were produced by immunoSEQ multiplex PCR, yet TCRdb's version contains in-frame clones alone and is incomplete. The sample holds almost 750,000 clones, roughly 72% seen once. The sequenced sample was memory CD4+ T cells sorted from blood. These receptor sequences come from a woman in her twenties or thirties in good health. Both conserved end residues are part of each CDR3. Each record gives: CDR3 DNA, CDR3 protein, J gene, V gene, D gene, clone size. The D gene is left open where the match is weak. Size tells how often a clone was seen (once, few, many) or the class of an expanded clone, and some rows leave it out.

cdr3_nt: TGTGCCAGCAGTAGGAGCGGGAGTATCAACAATGAGCAGTTCTTC; cdr3_aa: CASSRSGSINNEQFF; j_call: TRBJ2-1; v_call: TRBV2; d_call: TRBD2; clone_size: .
cdr3_nt: TGTGCCAGCTCACCACCGAGGTTGAGCTCCTACAATGAGCAGTTCTTC; cdr3_aa: CASSPPRLSSYNEQFF; j_call: TRBJ2-1; v_call: TRBV18; d_call: .; clone_size: .
cdr3_nt: TGTGCCAGCAGTAACACTTGGAATAAAGAGACCCAGTACTTC; cdr3_aa: CASSNTWNKETQYF; j_call: TRBJ2-5; v_call: TRBV27; d_call: .; clone_size: .
cdr3_nt: TGTGCCAGCAGCCAAGATTATGAACAGGTTTCCTACGAGCAGTACTTC; cdr3_aa: CASSQDYEQVSYEQYF; j_call: TRBJ2-7; v_call: TRBV4-2; d_call: .; clone_size: .
cdr3_nt: TGCGCCAGCAGCCGGGAGGGGACCGTCTACGAGCAGTACTTC; cdr3_aa: CASSREGTVYEQYF; j_call: TRBJ2-7; v_call: TRBV5-1; d_call: TRBD2; clone_size: .
cdr3_nt: TGTGCCAGCAGCCCCAGCCCCGACGACCACGAGCAGTACTTC; cdr3_aa: CASSPSPDDHEQYF; j_call: TRBJ2-7; v_call: TRBV7-6; d_call: .; clone_size: .
cdr3_nt: TGTGCCATCAGTGACCCGACAGTCGGCGCAGATACGCAGTATTTT; cdr3_aa: CAISDPTVGADTQYF; j_call: TRBJ2-3; v_call: TRBV10-3; d_call: .; clone_size: .
cdr3_nt: TGTGCCAGCACCCCCCCACCCGGGACAGGGGCCTTTTATGGCTACACCTTC; cdr3_aa: CASTPPPGTGAFYGYTF; j_call: TRBJ1-2; v_call: TRBV28; d_call: TRBD1; clone_size: .
cdr3_nt: TGTGCCATCAGTGAGTCAGGGGGAAACACCATATATTTT; cdr3_aa: CAISESGGNTIYF; j_call: TRBJ1-3; v_call: TRBV10-3; d_call: .; clone_size: .
cdr3_nt: TGTGCCAGTAGTATAGGCTCTAGCGGGGAATACAATGAGCAGTTCTTC; cdr3_aa: CASSIGSSGEYNEQFF; j_call: TRBJ2-1; v_call: TRBV19; d_call: TRBD2; clone_size: few
cdr3_nt: TGTGCCAGCTCACCTTCCCCGGGACAGGGGCGAGACGAGCAGTACTTC; cdr3_aa: CASSPSPGQGRDEQYF; j_call: TRBJ2-7; v_call: TRBV18; d_call: TRBD1; clone_size: .
cdr3_nt: TGTGCCAGCTCACCCTTAGGACAGGGGGGATCCACAGATACGCAGTATTTT; cdr3_aa: CASSPLGQGGSTDTQYF; j_call: TRBJ2-3; v_call: TRBV18; d_call: TRBD1; clone_size: .
cdr3_nt: TGTGCCAGCAGCAGCCCCGGGACTACGATGTACTTC; cdr3_aa: CASSSPGTTMYF; j_call: TRBJ2-5; v_call: TRBV9; d_call: TRBD2; clone_size: .
cdr3_nt: TGCGCCAGCAGCTTGGTGCGGGACAGTTTGAACACTGAAGCTTTCTTT; cdr3_aa: CASSLVRDSLNTEAFF; j_call: TRBJ1-1; v_call: TRBV5-1; d_call: TRBD1; clone_size: few
cdr3_nt: TGTGCCAGCAGATCCGGGACAGGTGTTTTCGGGGAGCTGTTTTTT; cdr3_aa: CASRSGTGVFGELFF; j_call: TRBJ2-2; v_call: TRBV28; d_call: TRBD1; clone_size: .
cdr3_nt: TGTGCCAGCAGCGCCAGGGGCCTTCCCTCCTACGAGCAGTACTTC; cdr3_aa: CASSARGLPSYEQYF; j_call: TRBJ2-7; v_call: TRBV7-2; d_call: .; clone_size: .
cdr3_nt: TGTGCCAGCAGCACATGGGGTGGGGGTTCCTACGAGCAGTACTTC; cdr3_aa: CASSTWGGGSYEQYF; j_call: TRBJ2-7; v_call: TRBV6-5; d_call: .; clone_size: .
cdr3_nt: TGTGCCACTCGACAGCGTGGCTACACCTTC; cdr3_aa: CATRQRGYTF; j_call: TRBJ1-2; v_call: TRBV6-1; d_call: .; clone_size: .
cdr3_nt: TGCGCCAGCAGCCAAGCGGGACTAGCGCCTTACAATGAGCAGTTCTTC; cdr3_aa: CASSQAGLAPYNEQFF; j_call: TRBJ2-1; v_call: TRBV4-1; d_call: TRBD2; clone_size: .
cdr3_nt: TGTGCCTGGAGTCGCCCAGGGGTATCCTCCTATGGCTACACCTTC; cdr3_aa: CAWSRPGVSSYGYTF; j_call: TRBJ1-2; v_call: TRBV30; d_call: .; clone_size: .
cdr3_nt: TGTGCCAGCAGCTTAAACACCGGGGAGCTGTTTTTT; cdr3_aa: CASSLNTGELFF; j_call: TRBJ2-2; v_call: TRBV6-5; d_call: .; clone_size: few
cdr3_nt: TGCGCCAGCAGCACCCAACCCGGGGACGTGAACACTGAAGCTTTCTTT; cdr3_aa: CASSTQPGDVNTEAFF; j_call: TRBJ1-1; v_call: TRBV5-1; d_call: .; clone_size: .
cdr3_nt: TGTGCCAGCAGTTTACGAGGGACTCAGGATCAGCCCCAGCATTTT; cdr3_aa: CASSLRGTQDQPQHF; j_call: TRBJ1-5; v_call: TRBV28; d_call: .; clone_size: .
cdr3_nt: TGTGCCAGCAGCTTATGGGCTTCCTACGAGCAGTACTTC; cdr3_aa: CASSLWASYEQYF; j_call: TRBJ2-7; v_call: TRBV7-8; d_call: .; clone_size: .
cdr3_nt: TGTGCCAGCAGCTATGGGACTAGCGGTTACGAGCAGTACTTC; cdr3_aa: CASSYGTSGYEQYF; j_call: TRBJ2-7; v_call: TRBV7-9; d_call: TRBD2; clone_size: .
cdr3_nt: TGTGCCAGCTCAAGTTCGGGGGACGAGCAGTACTTC; cdr3_aa: CASSSSGDEQYF; j_call: TRBJ2-7; v_call: TRBV18; d_call: .; clone_size: .
cdr3_nt: TGTGCCAGCAGCCTAGGGTCGGGAGTGGGAGAGACCCAGTACTTC; cdr3_aa: CASSLGSGVGETQYF; j_call: TRBJ2-5; v_call: TRBV7-3; d_call: .; clone_size: .
cdr3_nt: TGCGCCAGCAGCCAAGATGTGGCACCCTATGGCTACACCTTC; cdr3_aa: CASSQDVAPYGYTF; j_call: TRBJ1-2; v_call: TRBV4-1; d_call: .; clone_size: .
cdr3_nt: TGTGCCAGCAGTCGACAGGGACCGGAGGTAGTTGGCTACACCTTC; cdr3_aa: CASSRQGPEVVGYTF; j_call: TRBJ1-2; v_call: TRBV28; d_call: TRBD1; clone_size: few
cdr3_nt: TGCGCCAGCAGCTTCTCCGGGACTAGCGGTTACAATGAGCAGTTCTTC; cdr3_aa: CASSFSGTSGYNEQFF; j_call: TRBJ2-1; v_call: TRBV5-1; d_call: TRBD2; clone_size: .
cdr3_nt: TGCGCCAGCAGAGGAGGAAACAATGAGCAGTTCTTC; cdr3_aa: CASRGGNNEQFF; j_call: TRBJ2-1; v_call: TRBV5-1; d_call: .; clone_size: few
cdr3_nt: TGTGCCAGCAGCGCCCGAGATTCCGAGCAGTACTTC; cdr3_aa: CASSARDSEQYF; j_call: TRBJ2-7; v_call: TRBV5-5; d_call: .; clone_size: .